The 27 T cell receptor beta chains reported below all come from one sample, sequenced in a study of identifying expanded T cells in peripheral blood. The table came from immunoSEQ multiplex PCR; TCRdb's copy has only in-frame clones and leaves some out. The table lists around 94,000 clones, about 91% of them singletons, with around an eighth in the top ten. Sequencing used blood. The source of these receptors is a person between 18 and 75 years old in good health.

This chain uses TRBV27 with TRBJ2-3, with TRBD1 as a possible D gene (6 bases). In germline, CDR1 is MNHEY, CDR2 SMNVEV (reference sequence). V lost 3 bases to trimming and J lost 0 bases, with 7 bases between them. The CDR3 length is 14 residues. CDR3 nucleotide sequence: TGTGCCAGCAGTTTGGACAGTAGCACAGATACGCAGTATTTT. Translated, it gives CASSLDSSTDTQYF.

The chain has TRBV9 and TRBJ2-1; 9 nucleotides line up with TRBD2. The length of the CDR3 is 18 residues. Germline trimming cut 0 bases from V and 1 base from J; bases unmatched to any gene: 8. Germline loops: CDR1 SGDLS, CDR2 YYNGEE. CDR3 amino acids: CASSVEWRGRGSYNEQFF. The DNA of the CDR3 is TGTGCCAGCAGCGTAGAGTGGCGCGGGAGGGGGTCCTACAATGAGCAGTTCTTC.

CDR3 DNA: TGTGCCAGCAGCACGGGGACTAGCGGGCAAGAGACCCAGTACTTC. Translating gives CASSTGTSGQETQYF. The chain has TRBV7-8 and TRBJ2-5; 12 bases line up with TRBD2. V shed 5 bases, J shed 2 bases, and the junction held 3 bases outside the gene matches. The CDR3 spans 15 residues. Germline CDR1 reads SGHVS; CDR2 reads FQNEAQ. The entire variable domain, with the rest obtained from reference TRBV7-8 and TRBJ2-5, is as follows: GAGVSQSPRYKVAKRGQDVALRCDPISGHVSLFWYQQALGQGPEFLTYFQNEAQLDKSGLPSDRFFAERPEGSVSTLKIQRTQQEDSAVYLCASSTGTSGQETQYFGPGTRLLVL.

This chain uses TRBV4-2 with TRBJ2-4; no clear D gene. The CDR3 consists of 15 residues. Trimming took 2 bases from V and 6 from J, leaving 14 bases between them. Per germline, CDR1 LGHNA and CDR2 YNFKEQ. CDR3 loop: CASSQTATTTNIQYF. DNA for the CDR3: TGTGCCAGCAGCCAAACCGCCACGACCACAAACATTCAGTACTTC.

The chain is built from TRBV6-5 and TRBJ1-1; D ambiguous. V lost 4 bases and J 4 bases, leaving 10 bases between the germline ends. The CDR3 sequence is 13 residues long. Germline-derived CDR1 and CDR2 are MNHEY and SVGAGI. The CDR3 reads CASSSSKATEAFF. The CDR3 nucleotides read TGTGCCAGCAGTTCTTCAAAGGCCACTGAAGCTTTCTTT.

The chain couples TRBV5-1 to TRBJ2-3; D gene uncertain. The V and J ends lost 2 bases and 0 bases respectively, with 1 base between them. The germline CDR1 and CDR2 sequences are SGHRS and YFSETQ. This CDR3 spans 12 amino acids. As DNA, the CDR3 is TGCGCCAGCAGCTTTAGCACAGATACGCAGTATTTT. Translation: CASSFSTDTQYF.

The chain joins TRBV7-9 to TRBJ2-1; D uncertain. V lost 7 bases to trimming and J lost 4 bases, with 14 bases between them. CDR3 size: 14 residues. Germline loops: CDR1 SEHNR, CDR2 FQNEAQ (reference sequence). The CDR3 nucleotides read TGTGCCAGCACACCCGTGAATTCTTACAATGAGCAGTTCTTC. Translation gives CASTPVNSYNEQFF.

The chain couples TRBV6-1 to TRBJ1-4; D is perhaps TRBD1 (5 bases). CDR3 length: 16 amino acids. Per the germline V gene, CDR1 is MNHNS and CDR2 is SASEGT. V was pared by 3 bases and J by 5 bases, with 16 bases between. In nucleotides, the CDR3 is TGTGCCAGCAGTGAGAGCTTGACAGCCCCCAATGAAAAACTGTTTTTT. It yields the protein CASSESLTAPNEKLFF.

J is TRBJ2-7 and V is TRBV7-9; D may be TRBD2 (6 bases). In germline, CDR1 is SEHNR, CDR2 FQNEAQ (reference sequence). The V gene lost 3 bases and the J gene lost 4 bases, with 13 bases spanning the gap. This CDR3 has 14 residues. CDR3 loop: CASSFTGSRYEQYF. The CDR3 region has the DNA TGTGCCAGCAGCTTTACCGGGAGTCGATACGAGCAGTACTTC.

V is TRBV6-5 and J is TRBJ1-1; no definite D call. V gave up 6 bases and J gave up 0 bases, with 14 bases separating them. Germline CDR1 and CDR2: MNHEY and SVGAGI. This CDR3 contains 15 residues. CDR3 coding DNA: TGTGCCAGCAGAGCCCCCTCGGGGATGAACACTGAAGCTTTCTTT. Amino acid sequence: CASRAPSGMNTEAFF.

V usage is TRBV14 and J usage is TRBJ1-1, with D possibly matching TRBD1 (5 bases). This CDR3 region has 13 residues. The ends were cut back, 5 bases at V and 7 bases at J, with 14 bases in the middle. Germline V CDR1 and CDR2: SGHDN, FVKESK. This CDR3 is CASSSFWGGEAFF. CDR3 bases: TGTGCCAGCAGCTCCTTCTGGGGGGGTGAAGCTTTCTTT.

V usage is TRBV5-1 and J usage is TRBJ2-2; 14 nucleotides align to TRBD2. CDR3 size: 18 residues. V shed 1 base, J shed 4 bases, and the junction held 6 bases outside the gene matches. Per germline, CDR1 SGHRS and CDR2 YFSETQ. This CDR3 is CASSLKTSGRAVTGELFF. DNA of the CDR3: TGCGCCAGCAGCTTGAAGACTAGCGGGAGGGCCGTCACCGGGGAGCTGTTTTTT. Supplemented by reference TRBV5-1 and TRBJ2-2, the full variable domain reads KAGVTQTPRYLIKTRGQQVTLSCSPISGHRSVSWYQQTPGQGLQFLFEYFSETQRNKGNFPGRFSGRQFSNSRSEMNVSTLELGDSALYLCASSLKTSGRAVTGELFFGEGSRLTVL.

In nucleotides, the CDR3 is TGTGCCAGCAGCCCGTTACAGGGGGGTTACGAGCAGTACTTC. Translating gives CASSPLQGGYEQYF. The chain joins TRBV27 to TRBJ2-7; 8 bases agree with TRBD1. The CDR3 is 14 amino acids. Germline CDR1 and CDR2: MNHEY and SMNVEV (reference sequence). Trimming at V came to 6 bases and at J to 4 bases, leaving 8 bases not matched to a gene.

The chain is built from TRBV9 and TRBJ2-3; TRBD2 agrees at 10 bases. This CDR3 has 16 amino acids. The ends lost 0 bases at V and 4 bases at J; junction bases unmatched: 5. Germline loops: CDR1 SGDLS, CDR2 YYNGEE. The CDR3 spells CASSVELAGIPDTQYF. In DNA, the CDR3 is TGTGCCAGCAGCGTAGAACTAGCGGGGATCCCAGATACGCAGTATTTT. The whole variable domain, remainder taken from reference TRBV9 and TRBJ2-3, is DSGVTQTPKHLITATGQRVTLRCSPRSGDLSVYWYQQSLDQGLQFLIQYYNGEERAKGNILERFSAQQFPDLHSELNLSSLELGDSALYFCASSVELAGIPDTQYFGPGTRLTVL.

This clone was detected once. CDR3: CASSQDWTLTYNEQFF. The CDR3 region has the DNA TGCGCCAGCAGCCAAGATTGGACCCTCACCTACAATGAGCAGTTCTTC. The chain recombines TRBV4-3 with TRBJ2-1; D ambiguous. V was shortened by 0 bases and J by 2 bases, with 11 bases between the two germline ends. The CDR3 totals 16 residues. CDR1 LGHNA and CDR2 YSLEER come from the germline V gene.

J is TRBJ2-2 and V is TRBV6-5, with 9 nucleotides matching TRBD1. V was pared by 6 bases and J by 6 bases, with 8 bases of the junction left unmatched. Germline CDR1 is MNHEY and CDR2 is SVGAGI. CDR3 length: 15 residues. The CDR3 reads CASRRTGVRAGELFF. The CDR3 DNA is TGTGCCAGCAGGAGGACAGGGGTGAGAGCCGGGGAGCTGTTTTTT.

V usage is TRBV30 and J usage is TRBJ2-7, with D perhaps being TRBD1 or TRBD2 (5 bases each). The CDR3 sequence is 15 residues long. V lost 2 bases, J lost 1 base, and 15 bases lay in between. Germline CDR1 is GTSNPN and CDR2 is SVGIG (reference sequence). As DNA, the CDR3 is TGTGCCTGGAGTAGACCGGGACGTCAATCCTACGAGCAGTACTTC. It codes for CAWSRPGRQSYEQYF.

The J gene is TRBJ2-7, the V gene TRBV7-9, with no clear D. The CDR3 has 13 amino acids. Germline CDR1 is SEHNR and CDR2 is FQNEAQ (reference sequence). Trimming pared 1 base from V and 2 bases from J, leaving 6 bases between. The CDR3 here is CASSLEGPYEQYF. The CDR3 DNA reads as TGTGCCAGCAGCTTAGAGGGCCCCTACGAGCAGTACTTC. Filled out from reference TRBV7-9 and TRBJ2-7, the complete variable domain reads DTGVSQNPRHKITKRGQNVTFRCDPISEHNRLYWYRQTLGQGPEFLTYFQNEAQLEKSRLLSDRFSAERPKGSFSTLEIQRTEQGDSAMYLCASSLEGPYEQYFGPGTRLTVT.

The chain uses TRBV5-5 and TRBJ2-7, with unresolved D. The germline CDR1 and CDR2 sequences are SGHKS and YYEKEE (reference sequence). The CDR3 loop spans 11 amino acids. V was clipped by 3 bases and J by 3 bases, with 4 bases between them. The CDR3 region has the DNA TGTGCCAGCAGCTCACGCTACGAGCAGTACTTC. Translating it yields CASSSRYEQYF.

The chain joins TRBV30 to TRBJ2-7; D might be TRBD2 (6 bases). The CDR3 extends over 12 amino acids. Germline assignment: CDR1 GTSNPN and CDR2 SVGIG (reference sequence). CDR3 sequence (DNA): TGTGCTGAGGAGGGGCCCGTCTACGAGCAGTACTTC. It encodes CAEEGPVYEQYF. Together with reference TRBV30 and TRBJ2-7, the CDR3 gives the full variable domain: SQTIHQWPATLVQPVGSPLSLECTVEGTSNPNLYWYRQAAGRGLQLLFYSVGIGQISSEVPQNLSASRPQDRQFILSSKKLLLSDSGFYLCAEEGPVYEQYFGPGTRLTVT.

This chain connects TRBV7-2 to TRBJ2-5; possibly TRBD1 or TRBD2 for D (5 bases each). V lost 3 bases to trimming and J lost 4 bases, with 15 bases between them. The CDR3 length is 15 residues. The germline V gene has CDR1 SGHTA and CDR2 FQGNSA. CDR3 nucleotide sequence: TGTGCCAGCAGCTTCCGGGACCTCGGAGGAGAGACCCAGTACTTC. Translating gives CASSFRDLGGETQYF.

The count of this clone is one. The rearrangement joins TRBV28 to TRBJ1-5; TRBD1 matches at 9 bases. This CDR3 has 16 amino acids. The trim removed 2 bases at V and 7 bases at J, leaving 9 bases unmatched. The germline gives CDR1 MDHEN, CDR2 SYDVKM. CDR3 coding DNA: TGTGCCAGCAGTTTAATGGGTACAGGGGGCGGACAGCCCCAGCATTTT. Translating it yields CASSLMGTGGGQPQHF.

The chain joins TRBV27 to TRBJ1-1; 8 bases line up with TRBD1. CDR3 length: 11 amino acids. Per the germline V gene, CDR1 is MNHEY and CDR2 is SMNVEV (reference sequence). Trimming cost V 6 bases and J 7 bases; bases outside gene matches: 1. The CDR3 protein is CASRGTGEAFF. In DNA form, the CDR3 reads TGTGCCAGCAGGGGGACAGGTGAAGCTTTCTTT.

The chain uses TRBV7-9 and TRBJ2-7; D is possibly TRBD1 (6 bases). The CDR3 consists of 15 residues. Trimming stripped 1 base from V and 2 bases from J, with 12 bases between. Germline V CDR1 and CDR2: SEHNR, FQNEAQ (reference sequence). The CDR3 here is CASSLGDQGTYEQYF. DNA of the CDR3: TGTGCCAGCAGCTTAGGGGACCAGGGGACCTACGAGCAGTACTTC.

A word on this clone: Other DNA sequences in the same sample also yield this CDR3. The V and J genes are TRBV7-9 and TRBJ2-7; 7 nucleotides match TRBD2. The CDR3 contains 14 residues. Losses at the gene ends were 3 bases for V and 2 bases for J; bases not matched to a gene: 4. The germline V gene encodes CDR1 SEHNR and CDR2 FQNEAQ (reference sequence). This CDR3 reads CASSLAGDTYEQYF. CDR3 DNA: TGTGCCAGCAGCTTGGCGGGAGATACCTACGAGCAGTACTTC.

Only one count was recorded for this clone. The chain recombines TRBV5-1 with TRBJ2-3; no firm D call. V lost 5 bases and J lost 2, with 6 bases in between. The CDR3 is made up of 12 amino acids. The germline gives CDR1 SGHRS, CDR2 YFSETQ. As DNA, the CDR3 is TGCGCCAGCAGAAGCTCCACAGATACGCAGTATTTT. It translates to CASRSSTDTQYF. The full variable domain, rest sourced from reference TRBV5-1 and TRBJ2-3, is KAGVTQTPRYLIKTRGQQVTLSCSPISGHRSVSWYQQTPGQGLQFLFEYFSETQRNKGNFPGRFSGRQFSNSRSEMNVSTLELGDSALYLCASRSSTDTQYFGPGTRLTVL.

V gene TRBV28 combines with J gene TRBJ1-5; D is possibly TRBD1 (5 bases). Trimming left V 6 bases short and J 3 bases short, with 15 bases between. This CDR3 spans 15 amino acids. The germline V gene encodes CDR1 MDHEN and CDR2 SYDVKM. The CDR3 here is CASSSRGVTNQPQHF. Written as DNA, the CDR3 is TGTGCCAGCAGCTCCCGGGGGGTAACCAATCAGCCCCAGCATTTT.